This T cell receptor beta chain came from a study of cytomegalovirus exposure and HLA in healthy donors. Points from the study as a whole: A few of the chains that were CMV-associated were confirmed in vitro to be specific for CMV antigens. The authors enumerated around 150 TCR beta chains as linked to cytomegalovirus.

The CDR3 runs 16 residues. V lost 0 bases to trimming and J lost 0 bases, with 13 bases between them. CDR1 and CDR2 (germline): SGHRS, YFSETQ. The protocol was immunoSEQ multiplex PCR, while the TCRdb copy is restricted to in-frame clones and leaves out a portion. Of about 200,000 clones in the sample, around 88% are singletons; the top ten hold about 1.6%. Concerning this clone itself: Its cognate antigen is unknown.

Sequenced material: PBMCs. The chain joins TRBV5-1 to TRBJ2-7; possible D gene TRBD1, 6 bases. The TCR comes from a woman between 18 and 29 years old in good health and CMV-seronegative. The CDR3 is CASSLDPLGASYEQYF. The CDR3 region has the DNA TGCGCCAGCAGCTTGGACCCCCTGGGGGCCTCCTACGAGCAGTACTTC.